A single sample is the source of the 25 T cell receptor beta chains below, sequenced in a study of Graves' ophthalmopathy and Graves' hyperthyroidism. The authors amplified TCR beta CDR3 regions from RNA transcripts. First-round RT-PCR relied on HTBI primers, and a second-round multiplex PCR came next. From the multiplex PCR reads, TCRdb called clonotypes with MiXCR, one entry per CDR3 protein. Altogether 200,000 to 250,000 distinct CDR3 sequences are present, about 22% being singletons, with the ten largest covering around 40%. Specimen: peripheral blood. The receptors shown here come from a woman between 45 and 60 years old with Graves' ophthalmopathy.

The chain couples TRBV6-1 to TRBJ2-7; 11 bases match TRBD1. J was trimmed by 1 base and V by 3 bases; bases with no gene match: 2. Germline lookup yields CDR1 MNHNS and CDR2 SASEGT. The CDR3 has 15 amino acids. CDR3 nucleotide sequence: TGTGCCAGCAGTGACGGGACAGGGGGTTCCTACGAGCAGTACTTC. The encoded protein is CASSDGTGGSYEQYF.

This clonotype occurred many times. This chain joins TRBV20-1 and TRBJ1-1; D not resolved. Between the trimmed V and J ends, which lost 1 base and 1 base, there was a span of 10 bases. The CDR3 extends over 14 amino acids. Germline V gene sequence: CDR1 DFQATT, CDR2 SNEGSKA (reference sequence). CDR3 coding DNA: TGCAGTGCTAGAGGCGGTTTAGCGAACACTGAAGCTTTCTTT. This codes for CSARGGLANTEAFF.

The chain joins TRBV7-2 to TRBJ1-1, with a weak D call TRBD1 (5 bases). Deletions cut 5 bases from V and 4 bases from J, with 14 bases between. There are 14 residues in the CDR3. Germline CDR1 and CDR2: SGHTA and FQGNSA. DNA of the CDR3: TGTGCCAGCAGCAACACAAGGGGAAGCACTGAAGCTTTCTTT. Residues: CASSNTRGSTEAFF.

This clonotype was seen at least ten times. The CDR3 nucleotides read TGCAGTGCCTCAGACAGGGCGGACGGGGAGCTGTTTTTT. It is translated as CSASDRADGELFF. The chain combines TRBV20-1 with TRBJ2-2, with 7 bases lining up with TRBD1. The CDR3 loop spans 13 amino acids. CDR1 is DFQATT, CDR2 SNEGSKA, per germline (reference sequence). J was trimmed by 7 bases and V by 6 bases; bases with no gene match: 8.

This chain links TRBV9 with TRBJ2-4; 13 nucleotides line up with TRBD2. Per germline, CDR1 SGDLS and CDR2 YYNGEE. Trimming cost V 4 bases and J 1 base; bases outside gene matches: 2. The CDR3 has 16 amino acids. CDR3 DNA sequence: TGTGCCAGCAGCCCGGGACTAGCGGGGGCCAAAAACATTCAGTACTTC. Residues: CASSPGLAGAKNIQYF.

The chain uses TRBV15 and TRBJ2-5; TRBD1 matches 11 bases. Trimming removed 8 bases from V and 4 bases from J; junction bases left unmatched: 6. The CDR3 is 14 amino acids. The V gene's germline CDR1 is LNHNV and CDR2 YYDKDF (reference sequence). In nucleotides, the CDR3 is TGTGCCACCCGCGGGACAGGGGGTAGAGAGACCCAGTACTTC. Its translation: CATRGTGGRETQYF.

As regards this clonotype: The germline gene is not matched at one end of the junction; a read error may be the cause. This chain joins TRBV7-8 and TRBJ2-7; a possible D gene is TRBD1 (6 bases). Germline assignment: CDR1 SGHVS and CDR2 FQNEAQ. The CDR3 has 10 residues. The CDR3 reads CASSARGLHF. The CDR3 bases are TGTGCCAGCAGCGCCAGGGGCTTGCACTTC.

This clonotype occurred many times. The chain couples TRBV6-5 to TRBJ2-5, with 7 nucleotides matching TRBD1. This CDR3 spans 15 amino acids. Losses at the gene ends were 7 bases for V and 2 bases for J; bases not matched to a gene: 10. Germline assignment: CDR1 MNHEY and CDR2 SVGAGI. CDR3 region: CASTFPGQTQETQYF. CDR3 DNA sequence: TGTGCCAGCACTTTCCCGGGACAGACTCAAGAGACCCAGTACTTC.

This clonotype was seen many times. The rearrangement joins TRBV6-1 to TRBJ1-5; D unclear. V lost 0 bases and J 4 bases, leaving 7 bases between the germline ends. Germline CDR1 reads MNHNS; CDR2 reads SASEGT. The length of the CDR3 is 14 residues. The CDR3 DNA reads TGTGCCAGCAGTGAAGCGTTGGGAAATCAGCCCCAGCATTTT. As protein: CASSEALGNQPQHF.

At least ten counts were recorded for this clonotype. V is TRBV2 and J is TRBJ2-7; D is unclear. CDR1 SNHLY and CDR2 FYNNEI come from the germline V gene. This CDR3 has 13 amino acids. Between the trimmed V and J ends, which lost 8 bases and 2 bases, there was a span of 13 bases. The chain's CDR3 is CASQSTDPYEQYF. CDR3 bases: TGTGCCAGCCAGTCTACTGATCCCTACGAGCAGTACTTC. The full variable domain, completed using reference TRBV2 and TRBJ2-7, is EPEVTQTPSHQVTQMGQEVILRCVPISNHLYFYWYRQILGQKVEFLVSFYNNEISEKSEIFDDQFSVERPDGSNFTLKIRSTKLEDSAMYFCASQSTDPYEQYFGPGTRLTVT.

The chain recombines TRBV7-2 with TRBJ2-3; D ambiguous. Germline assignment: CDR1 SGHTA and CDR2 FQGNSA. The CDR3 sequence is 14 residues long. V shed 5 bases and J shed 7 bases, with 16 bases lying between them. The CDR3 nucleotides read TGTGCCAGCAGCCCCGAACGTAGCCCGAATACGCAGTATTTT. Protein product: CASSPERSPNTQYF. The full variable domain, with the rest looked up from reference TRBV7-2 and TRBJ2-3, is GAGVSQSPSNKVTEKGKDVELRCDPISGHTALYWYRQSLGQGLEFLIYFQGNSAPDKSGLPSDRFSAERTGGSVSTLTIQRTQQEDSAVYLCASSPERSPNTQYFGPGTRLTVL.

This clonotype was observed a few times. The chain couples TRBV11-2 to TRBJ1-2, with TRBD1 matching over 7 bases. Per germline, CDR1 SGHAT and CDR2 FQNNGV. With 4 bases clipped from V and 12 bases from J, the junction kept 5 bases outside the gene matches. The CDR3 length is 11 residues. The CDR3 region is CASSSGGRHTF. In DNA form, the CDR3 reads TGTGCCAGCAGCTCAGGGGGGCGTCACACCTTC.

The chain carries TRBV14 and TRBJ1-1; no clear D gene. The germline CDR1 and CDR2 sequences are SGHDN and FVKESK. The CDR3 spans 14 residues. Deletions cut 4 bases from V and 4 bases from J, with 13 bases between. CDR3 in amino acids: CASSLLSPGTEAFF. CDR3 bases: TGTGCCAGCAGCCTCCTCAGTCCGGGCACTGAAGCTTTCTTT.

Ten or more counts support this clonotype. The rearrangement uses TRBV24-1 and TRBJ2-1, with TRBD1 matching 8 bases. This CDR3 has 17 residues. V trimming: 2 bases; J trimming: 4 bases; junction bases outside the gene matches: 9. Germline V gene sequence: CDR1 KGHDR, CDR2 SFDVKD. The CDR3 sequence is CATSDSGTGSAYNEQFF. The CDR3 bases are TGTGCCACCAGTGATTCGGGGACAGGTTCGGCGTACAATGAGCAGTTCTTC.

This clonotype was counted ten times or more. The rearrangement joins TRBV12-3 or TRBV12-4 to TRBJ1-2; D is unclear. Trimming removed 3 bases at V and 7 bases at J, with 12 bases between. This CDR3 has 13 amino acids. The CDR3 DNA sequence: TGTGCCAGCAGTTTCGGGGTACCTCCTGGCTACACCTTC. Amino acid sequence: CASSFGVPPGYTF.

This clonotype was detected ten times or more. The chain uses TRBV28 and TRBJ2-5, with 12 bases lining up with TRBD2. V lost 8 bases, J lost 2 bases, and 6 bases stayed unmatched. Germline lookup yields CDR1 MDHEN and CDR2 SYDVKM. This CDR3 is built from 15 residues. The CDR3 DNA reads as TGTGCCAGCGGATCTAGCGGGAGGGGTCAAGAGACCCAGTACTTC. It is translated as CASGSSGRGQETQYF.

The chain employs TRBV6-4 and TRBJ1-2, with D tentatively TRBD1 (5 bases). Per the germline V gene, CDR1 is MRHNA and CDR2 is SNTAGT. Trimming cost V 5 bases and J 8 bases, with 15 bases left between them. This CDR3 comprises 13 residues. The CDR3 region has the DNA TGTGCCAGCAGTTACTTCAGGGATGGCGGCTACACCTTC. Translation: CASSYFRDGGYTF.

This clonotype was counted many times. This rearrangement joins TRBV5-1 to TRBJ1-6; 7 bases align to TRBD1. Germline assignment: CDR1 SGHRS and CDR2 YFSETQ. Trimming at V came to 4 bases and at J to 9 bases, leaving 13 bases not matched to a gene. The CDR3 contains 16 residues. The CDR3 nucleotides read TGCGCCAGCAGCCCCAGATACGACAGGGATGGTTCACCCCTCCACTTT. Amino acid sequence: CASSPRYDRDGSPLHF.

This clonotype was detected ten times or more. CDR3 DNA sequence: TGTGCCACCAGCAGAGATCCCGCGGAGACCCAGTACTTC. Translating gives CATSRDPAETQYF. The chain couples TRBV15 to TRBJ2-5; D unresolved. The germline V and J ends were trimmed by 0 bases and 5 bases, with 7 bases remaining between them. The CDR3 runs to 13 residues. Per the germline V gene, CDR1 is LNHNV and CDR2 is YYDKDF (reference sequence).

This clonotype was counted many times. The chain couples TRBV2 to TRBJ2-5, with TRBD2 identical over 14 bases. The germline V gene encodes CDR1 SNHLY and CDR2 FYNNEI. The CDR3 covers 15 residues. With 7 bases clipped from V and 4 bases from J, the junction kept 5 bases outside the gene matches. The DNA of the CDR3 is TGTGCCAGCACCTTCGGACTAGCGGGAGGAGAGACCCAGTACTTC. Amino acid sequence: CASTFGLAGGETQYF.

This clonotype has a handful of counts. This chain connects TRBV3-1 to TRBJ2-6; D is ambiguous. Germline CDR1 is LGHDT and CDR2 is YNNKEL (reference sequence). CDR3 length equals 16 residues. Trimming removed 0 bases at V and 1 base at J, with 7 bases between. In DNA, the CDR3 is TGTGCCAGCAGCCAAGATCCGATGTCTGGGGCCAACGTCCTGACTTTC. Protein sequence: CASSQDPMSGANVLTF.

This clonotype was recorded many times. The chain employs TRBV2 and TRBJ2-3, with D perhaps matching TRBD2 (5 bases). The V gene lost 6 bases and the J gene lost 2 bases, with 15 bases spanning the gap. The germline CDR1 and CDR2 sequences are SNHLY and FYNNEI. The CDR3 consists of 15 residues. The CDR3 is CASSGRGRNTDTQYF. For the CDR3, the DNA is TGTGCCAGCAGCGGCCGAGGGCGGAACACAGATACGCAGTATTTT.

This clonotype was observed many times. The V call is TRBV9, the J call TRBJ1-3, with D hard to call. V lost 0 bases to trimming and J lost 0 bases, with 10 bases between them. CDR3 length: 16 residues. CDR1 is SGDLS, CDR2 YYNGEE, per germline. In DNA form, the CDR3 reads TGTGCCAGCAGCGTAGAATTCTCAAACTCTGGAAACACCATATATTTT. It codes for CASSVEFSNSGNTIYF.

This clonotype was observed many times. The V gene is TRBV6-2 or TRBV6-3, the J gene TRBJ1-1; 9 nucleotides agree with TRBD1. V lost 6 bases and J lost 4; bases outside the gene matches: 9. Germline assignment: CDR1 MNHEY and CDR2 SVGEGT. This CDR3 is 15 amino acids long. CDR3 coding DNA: TGTGCCAGCAGGTCTACAGGGGGCCTCGGCACTGAAGCTTTCTTT. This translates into CASRSTGGLGTEAFF.

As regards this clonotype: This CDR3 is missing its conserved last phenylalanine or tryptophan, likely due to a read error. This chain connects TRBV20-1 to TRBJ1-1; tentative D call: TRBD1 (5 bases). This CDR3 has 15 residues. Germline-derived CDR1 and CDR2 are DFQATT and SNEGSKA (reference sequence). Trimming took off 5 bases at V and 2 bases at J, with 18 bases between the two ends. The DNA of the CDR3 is TGCAGTGCTCTCCAACCAGCCAGGGATAACACTGAAGCTTTCATT. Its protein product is CSALQPARDNTEAFI.